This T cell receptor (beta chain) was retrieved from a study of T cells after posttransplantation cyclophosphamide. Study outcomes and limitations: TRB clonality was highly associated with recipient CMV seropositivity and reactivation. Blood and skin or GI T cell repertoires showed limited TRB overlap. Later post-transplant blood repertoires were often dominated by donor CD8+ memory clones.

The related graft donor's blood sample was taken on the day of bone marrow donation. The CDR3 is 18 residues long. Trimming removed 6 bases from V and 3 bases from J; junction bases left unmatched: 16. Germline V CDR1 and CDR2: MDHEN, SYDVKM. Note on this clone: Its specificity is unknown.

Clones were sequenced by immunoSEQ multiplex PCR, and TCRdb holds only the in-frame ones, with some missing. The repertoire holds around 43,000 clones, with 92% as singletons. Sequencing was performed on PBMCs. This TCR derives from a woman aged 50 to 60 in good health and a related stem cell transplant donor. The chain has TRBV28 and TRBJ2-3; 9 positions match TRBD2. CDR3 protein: CASSLYATGLAMTDTQYF. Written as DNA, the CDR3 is TGTGCCAGCAGCTTGTACGCGACGGGACTAGCTATGACAGATACGCAGTATTTT. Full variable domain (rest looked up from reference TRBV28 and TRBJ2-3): DVKVTQSSRYLVKRTGEKVFLECVQDMDHENMFWYRQDPGLGLRLIYFSYDVKMKEKGDIPEGYSVSREKKERFSLILESASTNQTSMYLCASSLYATGLAMTDTQYFGPGTRLTVL.